Shown below are 14 T cell receptor beta chains from a single sample sequenced in a study of sequential checkpoint blockade in melanoma. Some clones are missing from TCRdb's copy, which holds only in-frame ones; the method was immunoSEQ multiplex PCR. Of about 18,000 clones in the sample, approximately 70% were seen once. Treatment in this sample: randomized to nivolumab then ipilimumab (arm A) or the reverse (arm B). Here the sequenced sample was CD8+ T cells sorted from blood (inferred from file names), taken from a patient given nivolumab and ipilimumab in sequence. The receptor set was obtained from a human donor with melanoma.

The rearrangement joins TRBV13 to TRBJ1-2; D may be TRBD1 (5 bases). V lost 4 bases and J 4 bases, leaving 16 bases between the germline ends. The CDR3 loop spans 15 amino acids. The V gene's germline CDR1 is PRHDT and CDR2 FYEKMQ (reference sequence). The CDR3 nucleotides read TGTGCCAGCAGCTCCCGGGGGAGGGGATCCTATGGCTACACCTTC. This sequence encodes CASSSRGRGSYGYTF.

The rearrangement links TRBV6-6 to TRBJ2-7; 8 nucleotides align to TRBD1. CDR1 and CDR2 from the germline V gene are MNHNY and SVGAGI (reference sequence). The junction had 7 bases not matched to a gene; V was cut back by 6 bases and J by 3 bases. This CDR3 has 14 residues. CDR3 sequence: CASSRGQGVYEQYF. CDR3 DNA sequence: TGTGCCAGCAGCCGAGGACAGGGAGTCTACGAGCAGTACTTC.

This sequence joins TRBV11-3 and TRBJ2-7; 7 bases map to TRBD1. The CDR3 length is 13 residues. V was clipped by 5 bases and J by 2 bases; unmatched bases: 3. Germline V gene lookup returns CDR1 SGHNT and CDR2 YENEEA. The CDR3 is CASSVGTAYEQYF. The CDR3 region has the DNA TGTGCCAGCAGCGTGGGGACAGCCTACGAGCAGTACTTC. Looking up the rest from reference TRBV11-3 and TRBJ2-7 gives the full variable domain: EAGVVQSPRYKIIEKKQPVAFWCNPISGHNTLYWYLQNLGQGPELLIRYENEEAVDDSQLPKDRFSAERLKGVDSTLKIQPAELGDSAVYLCASSVGTAYEQYFGPGTRLTVT.

The V call is TRBV12-5, the J call TRBJ2-1; perhaps TRBD2 as D (7 bases). Germline CDR1 reads LGHNT; CDR2 reads FRNRAP. The CDR3 contains 12 residues. The V end was cut by 8 bases, the J end by 12 bases, with 17 bases between. CDR3 nucleotide sequence: TGTGCTAGTTCTGGGGGGGGCGGAGGGCAGTTCTTC. Its translation is CASSGGGGGQFF.

In its sample, this clone was seen a few times. The genes are TRBV6-4 and TRBJ1-1; D unclear. There are 15 residues in the CDR3. V lost 6 bases to trimming and J lost 0 bases, with 14 bases between them. Looked up from germline, CDR1 is MRHNA and CDR2 is SNTAGT. CDR3 DNA: TGTGCCAGCAGCGAGACGGGGATAATGAACACTGAAGCTTTCTTT. Encoded protein: CASSETGIMNTEAFF.

This clone was seen a handful of times. This sequence joins TRBV4-3 and TRBJ1-5; no reliable D call. The germline CDR1 and CDR2 sequences are LGHNA and YSLEER. The length of the CDR3 is 17 residues. The germline V and J ends were trimmed by 0 bases and 7 bases, with 19 bases remaining between them. DNA for the CDR3: TGCGCCAGCAGCCAAGAAGCAATCGTGATCTCCGGGCAGCCCCAGCATTTT. Encoded protein: CASSQEAIVISGQPQHF.

The chain couples TRBV12-5 to TRBJ2-5, with 10 bases that match TRBD1. The last part of the DNA fits TRBJ2-7 better; the J call may be wrong. Per germline, CDR1 LGHNT and CDR2 FRNRAP. The CDR3 length is 12 residues. CDR3 sequence: CATGTGVYEQYF. CDR3 in DNA: TGTGCTACTGGGACAGGGGTCTACGAGCAGTACTTC.

This chain joins TRBV7-8 and TRBJ2-1; TRBD2 aligns across 8 bases. Per germline, CDR1 SGHVS and CDR2 FQNEAQ. Trimming at V came to 5 bases and at J to 8 bases, leaving 11 bases not matched to a gene. CDR3 length: 15 residues. CDR3 amino acids: CASSPFQREIDEQFF. In DNA form, the CDR3 reads TGTGCCAGCAGCCCCTTTCAGCGGGAGATCGATGAGCAGTTCTTC.

This chain uses TRBV15 with TRBJ2-7; D call uncertain. There are 12 residues in the CDR3. CDR1 and CDR2 (germline): LNHNV, YYDKDF (reference sequence). V was trimmed by 3 bases and J by 7 bases, leaving 10 bases between them. The chain's CDR3 is CATSSLSGEQYF. As DNA, the CDR3 is TGTGCCACCAGCAGTCTATCGGGTGAGCAGTACTTC.

The chain uses TRBV4-3 and TRBJ2-1, with 8 bases lining up with TRBD2. The CDR3 is made up of 15 amino acids. V shed 0 bases, J shed 4 bases, and the junction held 2 bases outside the gene matches. The V gene's germline CDR1 is LGHNA and CDR2 YSLEER. CDR3 nucleotide sequence: TGCGCCAGCAGCCAAGATGGGACTAGATACAATGAGCAGTTCTTC. Its protein product is CASSQDGTRYNEQFF.

The V and J genes are TRBV4-3 and TRBJ1-1; perhaps TRBD1 as D (5 bases). Per germline, CDR1 LGHNA and CDR2 YSLEER. This CDR3 has 14 residues. Trimming cost V 6 bases and J 4 bases, with 15 bases left between them. The CDR3 region has the DNA TGCGCCAGCAGTCAGGACCATAGGGGCACTGAAGCTTTCTTT. Translating it yields CASSQDHRGTEAFF.

CDR3 sequence reads: CASSYQATNEQFF. The CDR3 nucleotides are TGTGCCAGCAGCTACCAGGCAACGAATGAGCAGTTCTTC. V usage is TRBV7-9 and J usage is TRBJ2-1; the D is unclear. Trimming took 4 bases from V and 7 from J, leaving 11 bases between them. In germline, CDR1 is SEHNR, CDR2 FQNEAQ (reference sequence). The length of the CDR3 is 13 residues.

The genes are TRBV5-1 and TRBJ1-2; tentative D call: TRBD1 (5 bases). Germline V gene sequence: CDR1 SGHRS, CDR2 YFSETQ. V shed 4 bases and J shed 5 bases, with 21 bases lying between them. The CDR3 length is 16 residues. The CDR3 DNA reads as TGCGCCAGCAGCCCGCAGGGTGCCCAGGGCTTTTATGGCTACACCTTC. It is translated as CASSPQGAQGFYGYTF.

This chain links TRBV4-3 with TRBJ2-7; D is perhaps TRBD1 (6 bases). This CDR3 has 12 amino acids. Germline CDR1 and CDR2: LGHNA and YSLEER. Trimming stripped 1 base from V and 5 bases from J, with 6 bases between. The CDR3 DNA reads as TGCGCCAGCAGCCAAGCAGGGGACGAGCAGTACTTC. It translates to CASSQAGDEQYF.